The rows below give T cell receptor beta chains drawn from one sample of a study of T cell responses to AZD1222 COVID-19 vaccine. Here immunoSEQ multiplex PCR was the method, and the copy in TCRdb shows in-frame clones only, minus some. The repertoire holds about 150,000 clones, more than 90% seen once, with approximately 3.3% in the top ten. Sample: peripheral blood, taken 28 days after the second AZD1222 dose. These receptors were collected from an adult who received the AZD1222 COVID-19 vaccine. CDR3s include the opening cysteine and the closing phenylalanine or tryptophan. The D gene is left open where the match is weak. Clone sizes are given selectively: once, few, many, or a class where the clone is expanded.

D gene	V gene	J gene	clone size	CDR3 DNA	CDR3 protein
.	TRBV29-1	TRBJ1-2	.	TGCAGCGTTGAAGATCTTAATCATGGCTACACCTTC	CSVEDLNHGYTF
TRBD2	TRBV3-1/TRBV3-2	TRBJ2-5	.	TGTGCCAGCAGCCAAGATCCAGCGGGAAACCAAGAGACCCAGTACTTC	CASSQDPAGNQETQYF
TRBD1	TRBV7-9	TRBJ2-7	once	TGTGCCAGCAGCTGGGACAGGAGCTCCTACGAGCAGTACTTC	CASSWDRSSYEQYF
.	TRBV28	TRBJ2-7	.	TGTGCCAGCAGTTTTTGGCCGCGGAACGAGCAGTACTTC	CASSFWPRNEQYF
TRBD1	TRBV18	TRBJ1-6	.	TGTGCCAGCTCACGAGCCTCCGGGACAGGGGATTCACCCCTCCACTTT	CASSRASGTGDSPLHF
TRBD1	TRBV29-1	TRBJ1-2	.	TGCAGCGTTGCCACAGGGGCTAACTATGGCTACACCTTC	CSVATGANYGYTF
TRBD2	TRBV7-9	TRBJ2-3	once	TGTGCCAGCAGCCCCCCCCTGCGGGGGGCAGATACGCAGTATTTT	CASSPPLRGADTQYF
TRBD1	TRBV10-3	TRBJ2-1	.	TGTGCCATCAGTAATCGGGACAGCAGCAATGAGCAGTTCTTC	CAISNRDSSNEQFF
TRBD1	TRBV19	TRBJ1-2	few	TGTGCCAGTAAGGGAGGGGGCCCCTATGGCTACACCTTC	CASKGGGPYGYTF
TRBD2	TRBV7-9	TRBJ2-5	once	TGTGCCAGCAGCTTAGACGGGACTAGACAAGAGACCCAGTACTTC	CASSLDGTRQETQYF
TRBD1	TRBV19	TRBJ2-1	.	TGTGCCAGTAGTAAACCCACAGGGGACTCCTACAATGAGCAGTTCTTC	CASSKPTGDSYNEQFF
TRBD1	TRBV5-4	TRBJ1-6	few	TGTGCCAGCAGCTGGGACAGTAATTCACCCCTCCACTTT	CASSWDSNSPLHF
.	TRBV9	TRBJ2-7	.	TGTGCCAGCAGCGGAGGGGGGACCTACGAGCAGTACTTC	CASSGGGTYEQYF
TRBD1	TRBV18	TRBJ2-1	.	TGTGCCAGCTCACTGCCCCGGGACAGCACCTACAATGAGCAGTTCTTC	CASSLPRDSTYNEQFF
.	TRBV3-1/TRBV3-2	TRBJ1-6	.	TGTGCCAGCAGCCAATCAGGATTTAATTCACCCCTCCACTTT	CASSQSGFNSPLHF
.	TRBV18	TRBJ1-6	.	TGTGCCAGCTCACCACAGGAGAGAAGCTCCTATAATTCACCCCTCCACTTT	CASSPQERSSYNSPLHF
TRBD2	TRBV5-1	TRBJ2-7	.	TGCGCCAGCAGCTTGGCGGGAGGGCCTTACGAGCAGTACTTC	CASSLAGGPYEQYF
.	TRBV5-1	TRBJ2-7	once	TGCGCCAGCACCCGAGGGGGGCGGCTTGGGGACGAGCAGTACTTC	CASTRGGRLGDEQYF